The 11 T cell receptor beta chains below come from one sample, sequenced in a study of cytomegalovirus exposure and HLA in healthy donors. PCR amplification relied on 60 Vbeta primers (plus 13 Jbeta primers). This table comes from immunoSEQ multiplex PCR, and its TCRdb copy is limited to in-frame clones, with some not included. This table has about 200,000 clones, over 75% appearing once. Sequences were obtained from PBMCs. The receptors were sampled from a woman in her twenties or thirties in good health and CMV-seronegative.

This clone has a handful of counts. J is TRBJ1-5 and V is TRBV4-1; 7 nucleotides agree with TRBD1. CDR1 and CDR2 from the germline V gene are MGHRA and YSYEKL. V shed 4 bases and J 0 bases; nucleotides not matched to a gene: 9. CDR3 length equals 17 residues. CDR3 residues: CASSPIRTGGSNQPQHF. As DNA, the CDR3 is TGCGCCAGCAGCCCAATTCGGACAGGTGGTAGCAATCAGCCCCAGCATTTT.

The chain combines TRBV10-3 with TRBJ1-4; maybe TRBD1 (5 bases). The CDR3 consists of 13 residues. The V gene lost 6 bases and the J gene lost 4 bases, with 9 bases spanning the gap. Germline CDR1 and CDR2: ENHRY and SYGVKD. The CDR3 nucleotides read TGTGCCATCAGGCGGGACTATAATGAAAAACTGTTTTTT. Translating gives CAIRRDYNEKLFF.

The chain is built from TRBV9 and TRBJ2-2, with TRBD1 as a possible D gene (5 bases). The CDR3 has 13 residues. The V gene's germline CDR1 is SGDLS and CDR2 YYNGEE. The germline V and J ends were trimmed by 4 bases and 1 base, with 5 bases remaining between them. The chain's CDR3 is CASSTGNTGELFF. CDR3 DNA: TGTGCCAGCAGCACAGGGAACACCGGGGAGCTGTTTTTT.

CDR3 loop: CASTSGQNNYEQYF. CDR3 sequence (DNA): TGTGCCAGCACTTCAGGACAGAACAACTACGAGCAGTACTTC. The V gene is TRBV27, the J gene TRBJ2-7; a possible D gene is TRBD1 (6 bases). This CDR3 is built from 14 residues. Germline CDR1 and CDR2: MNHEY and SMNVEV (reference sequence). Deletions cut 7 bases from V and 3 bases from J, with 16 bases between.

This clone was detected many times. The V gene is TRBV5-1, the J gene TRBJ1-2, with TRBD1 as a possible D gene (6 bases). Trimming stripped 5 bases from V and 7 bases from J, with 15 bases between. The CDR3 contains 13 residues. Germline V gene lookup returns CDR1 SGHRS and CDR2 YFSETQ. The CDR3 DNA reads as TGCGCCAGCAGTTTCACGGGGGGCTCTGGCTACACCTTC. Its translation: CASSFTGGSGYTF. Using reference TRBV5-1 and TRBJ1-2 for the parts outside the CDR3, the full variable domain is KAGVTQTPRYLIKTRGQQVTLSCSPISGHRSVSWYQQTPGQGLQFLFEYFSETQRNKGNFPGRFSGRQFSNSRSEMNVSTLELGDSALYLCASSFTGGSGYTFGSGTRLTVV.

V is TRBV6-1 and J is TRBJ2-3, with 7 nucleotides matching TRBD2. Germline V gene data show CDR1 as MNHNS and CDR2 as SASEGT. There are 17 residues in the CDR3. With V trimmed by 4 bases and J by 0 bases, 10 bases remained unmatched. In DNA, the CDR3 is TGTGCCAGCAGTGGCCTGCGGGCTAGCGGTAGCACAGATACGCAGTATTTT. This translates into CASSGLRASGSTDTQYF.

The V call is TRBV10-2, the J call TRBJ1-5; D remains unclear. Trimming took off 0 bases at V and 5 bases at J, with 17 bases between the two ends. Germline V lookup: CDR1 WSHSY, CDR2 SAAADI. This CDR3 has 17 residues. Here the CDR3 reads CASSESRQTHPHQPQHF. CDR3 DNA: TGCGCCAGCAGTGAGTCTCGGCAGACTCATCCACATCAGCCCCAGCATTTT.

The CDR3 region is CASSVGGMATDTQYF. The CDR3 coding sequence is TGTGCCAGCAGCGTCGGGGGAATGGCCACAGATACGCAGTATTTT. The rearrangement links TRBV9 to TRBJ2-3; tentatively, D is TRBD2 (6 bases). Per the germline V gene, CDR1 is SGDLS and CDR2 is YYNGEE. V lost 2 bases, J lost 2 bases, and 12 bases lay in between. The CDR3 length is 15 residues.

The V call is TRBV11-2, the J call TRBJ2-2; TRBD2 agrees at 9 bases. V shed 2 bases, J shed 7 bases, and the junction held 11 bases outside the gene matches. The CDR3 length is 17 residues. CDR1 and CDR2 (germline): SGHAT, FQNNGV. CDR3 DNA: TGTGCCAGCAGCTTATGGGCGGGGGGGCCCGGGATCGGGGAGCTGTTTTTT. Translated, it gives CASSLWAGGPGIGELFF.

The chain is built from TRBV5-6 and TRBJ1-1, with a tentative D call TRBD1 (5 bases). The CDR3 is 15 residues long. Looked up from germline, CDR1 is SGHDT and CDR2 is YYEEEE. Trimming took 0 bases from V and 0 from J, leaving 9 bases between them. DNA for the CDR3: TGTGCCAGCAGCTTGGGATGGGGCATGAACACTGAAGCTTTCTTT. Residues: CASSLGWGMNTEAFF.

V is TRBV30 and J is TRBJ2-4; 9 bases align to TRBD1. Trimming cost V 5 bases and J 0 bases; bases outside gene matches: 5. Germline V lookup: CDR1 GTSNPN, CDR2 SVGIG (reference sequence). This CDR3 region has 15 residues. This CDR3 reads CAWGTGLLAKNIQYF. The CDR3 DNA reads TGTGCCTGGGGGACAGGGTTACTAGCCAAAAACATTCAGTACTTC.